This record covers a single T cell receptor (beta chain). Its antigen is unidentified. TCRalpha and TCRbeta libraries used 5'RACE with constant-segment primers and UMIs. TCRdb re-called the 5' RACE reads through MiXCR, storing one row per CDR3 protein. The table records fewer than 600,000 distinct CDR3 sequences, about a fifth of them present only once. The entry originates in a study of T-cell memory formation after mild COVID-19. Findings of the study overall: Within pre-infection memory, some responding clones were found, suggesting cross-reactive memory joined.

This receptor was identified in an adult woman who had mild COVID-19 (a few samples of this study predate the infection). Cell type and time point are not known. Material: PBMCs or a T cell subset sorted from them (not recorded which).

The DNA of the CDR3 is TGTGCCAGCAGCTTGGATAGCAGGGACACAAGGGAAGCTTTCTTT. Encoded protein: CASSLDSRDTREAFF. This rearrangement joins TRBV5-4 to TRBJ1-1; tentatively, D is TRBD1 (6 bases). V gave up 0 bases and J gave up 8 bases, with 17 bases separating them. Germline lookup yields CDR1 SGHNT and CDR2 YYREEE (reference sequence). This CDR3 comprises 15 residues.